A single sample gave rise to the 21 T cell receptor beta chains below, sequenced in a study of T cell changes during pregnancy in multiple sclerosis. Some clones are missing from TCRdb's copy, which holds only in-frame ones; the method was immunoSEQ multiplex PCR. This table holds around 51,000 clones, roughly 94% found once. Here the sequenced sample was CD4+ T cells from peripheral blood mononuclear cells, taken in the second trimester of pregnancy. Source of these receptors: a female donor with multiple sclerosis, enrolled in a pregnancy study.

V usage is TRBV30 and J usage is TRBJ2-3, with 8 bases matching TRBD1. Trimming at V came to 3 bases and at J to 1 base, leaving 3 bases not matched to a gene. The germline V gene has CDR1 GTSNPN and CDR2 SVGIG (reference sequence). The CDR3 covers 14 residues. The CDR3 reads CAWRKTGGTDTQYF. The CDR3 DNA reads TGTGCCTGGAGGAAGACAGGGGGCACAGATACGCAGTATTTT.

The chain recombines TRBV10-3 with TRBJ2-5; tentative D call: TRBD1 (5 bases). The CDR3 covers 17 residues. CDR1 is ENHRY, CDR2 SYGVKD, per germline. Deletions cut 2 bases from V and 4 bases from J, with 20 bases between. The CDR3 DNA is TGTGCCATCAGTGAGGGGGCTGGACGTTCTCTGGGAGAGACCCAGTACTTC. This codes for CAISEGAGRSLGETQYF.

This chain connects TRBV5-8 to TRBJ1-1; tentatively, D is TRBD1 (5 bases). V lost 9 bases to trimming and J lost 8 bases, with 14 bases between them. Germline V gene lookup returns CDR1 SGHTS and CDR2 YDEGEE. The CDR3 extends over 11 amino acids. The CDR3 DNA is TGTGCCACCTATAGGGGAAGCGAAGCTTTCTTT. Protein: CATYRGSEAFF.

In nucleotides, the CDR3 is TGTGCCAGCAGCTGGGACAGCGAAGAGACCCAGTACTTC. This codes for CASSWDSEETQYF. The rearrangement uses TRBV7-2 and TRBJ2-5; TRBD1 aligns across 7 bases. The CDR3 runs to 13 residues. V shed 4 bases and J 3 bases; nucleotides not matched to a gene: 2. Germline loops: CDR1 SGHTA, CDR2 FQGNSA.

This chain uses TRBV7-2 with TRBJ1-5; D call uncertain. Germline values: CDR1 SGHTA, CDR2 FQGNSA. The V end was cut by 3 bases, the J end by 9 bases, with 12 bases between. This CDR3 comprises 13 residues. This chain's CDR3 is CASSLGGERPQHF. CDR3 nucleotide sequence: TGTGCCAGCAGCTTGGGCGGGGAACGGCCCCAGCATTTT.

The rearrangement links TRBV6-6 to TRBJ1-3; possible D gene TRBD1, 5 bases. The CDR3 runs to 15 residues. Germline assignment: CDR1 MNHNY and CDR2 SVGAGI (reference sequence). The ends were cut back, 5 bases at V and 5 bases at J, with 16 bases in the middle. CDR3 DNA sequence: TGTGCCAGCAGTGCACTGGCCCAGGGCCGAAACACCATATATTTT. Amino acids: CASSALAQGRNTIYF.

This sequence joins TRBV6-6 and TRBJ1-3, with 7 nucleotides matching TRBD1. The CDR3 contains 15 residues. Germline lookup yields CDR1 MNHNY and CDR2 SVGAGI (reference sequence). V dropped 2 bases and J dropped 3; count of bases not matched to a gene: 4. CDR3 bases: TGTGCCAGCAGTTACCCGGGACAGCTTGGAAACACCATATATTTT. Protein: CASSYPGQLGNTIYF.

V and J are TRBV19 and TRBJ2-3, with 8 bases fitting TRBD2. Trimming removed 7 bases from V and 1 base from J; junction bases left unmatched: 7. The CDR3 contains 15 residues. The germline V gene has CDR1 LNHDA and CDR2 SQIVND (reference sequence). CDR3 protein: CASTLTGGRTDTQYF. CDR3 nucleotide sequence: TGTGCCAGTACTTTAACGGGGGGGCGCACAGATACGCAGTATTTT.

This clone was observed a single time. The CDR3 spells CASTTEQGARETQYF. The DNA of the CDR3 is TGTGCCAGCACCACAGAGCAGGGGGCGCGGGAGACCCAGTACTTC. V gene TRBV2 combines with J gene TRBJ2-5; TRBD1 matches 8 bases. This CDR3 is built from 15 residues. Looked up from germline, CDR1 is SNHLY and CDR2 is FYNNEI. V lost 7 bases to trimming and J lost 5 bases; unmatched junction nucleotides: 12. The full variable domain, with the rest looked up from reference TRBV2 and TRBJ2-5, is EPEVTQTPSHQVTQMGQEVILRCVPISNHLYFYWYRQILGQKVEFLVSFYNNEISEKSEIFDDQFSVERPDGSNFTLKIRSTKLEDSAMYFCASTTEQGARETQYFGPGTRLLVL.

The chain couples TRBV9 to TRBJ2-2; D remains ambiguous. V lost 0 bases to trimming and J lost 5 bases, with 11 bases between them. The CDR3 covers 15 residues. Per germline, CDR1 SGDLS and CDR2 YYNGEE. CDR3 residues: CASSVDRAKTGELFF. CDR3 nucleotides: TGTGCCAGCAGCGTAGATCGAGCTAAGACCGGGGAGCTGTTTTTT.

Comment on this clone: At one boundary the junction diverges from the germline segment, which might be a read error. The genes are TRBV7-7 and TRBJ2-6; 10 nucleotides line up with TRBD1. There are 17 residues in the CDR3. The germline V gene has CDR1 SSHAT and CDR2 FNYEAQ (reference sequence). The CDR3 protein is CASSSDRGLTGANVLTF. The CDR3 DNA reads TGTGCTAGCAGCTCAGACAGGGGGCTCACTGGGGCCAACGTCCTGACTTTC.

This clone was counted only a few times. The chain is built from TRBV30 and TRBJ1-1; D perhaps matches TRBD1 (5 bases). This CDR3 is built from 19 residues. Trimming took 0 bases from V and 0 from J, leaving 23 bases between them. Germline V gene lookup returns CDR1 GTSNPN and CDR2 SVGIG (reference sequence). In DNA, the CDR3 is TGTGCCTGGAGTGTAGTTTCAGGGTCGGGTTTGGGGATGAACACTGAAGCTTTCTTT. It is translated as CAWSVVSGSGLGMNTEAFF.

J is TRBJ2-7 and V is TRBV2, with 7 bases identical to TRBD1. This CDR3 is built from 13 residues. J was trimmed by 0 bases and V by 6 bases; bases with no gene match: 2. Germline loops: CDR1 SNHLY, CDR2 FYNNEI. The CDR3 DNA sequence: TGTGCCAGCAGGACAGGGCGCTCCTACGAGCAGTACTTC. It translates to CASRTGRSYEQYF.

The V gene is TRBV18, the J gene TRBJ2-3, with 9 bases fitting TRBD2. CDR1 KGHSH and CDR2 LQKENI come from the germline V gene. The CDR3 is 16 amino acids. Losses at the gene ends were 1 base for V and 6 bases for J; bases not matched to a gene: 8. The CDR3 loop reads CASSPLGGGEMDTQYF. The CDR3 region has the DNA TGTGCCAGCTCACCACTGGGCGGGGGGGAGATGGATACGCAGTATTTT. The whole variable domain, filled in from reference TRBV18 and TRBJ2-3, reads NAGVMQNPRHLVRRRGQEARLRCSPMKGHSHVYWYRQLPEEGLKFMVYLQKENIIDESGMPKERFSAEFPKEGPSILRIQQVVRGDSAAYFCASSPLGGGEMDTQYFGPGTRLTVL.

The chain carries TRBV6-5 and TRBJ2-6; 7 positions agree with TRBD1. There are 16 residues in the CDR3. Germline V gene lookup returns CDR1 MNHEY and CDR2 SVGAGI. V lost 1 base, J lost 2 bases, and 2 bases stayed unmatched. The CDR3 DNA follows: TGTGCCAGCAGTTACTGGACAGGTACTGGGGCCAACGTCCTGACTTTC. The encoded protein is CASSYWTGTGANVLTF.

The chain uses TRBV19 and TRBJ1-2, with TRBD1 matching 7 bases. Germline V gene data show CDR1 as LNHDA and CDR2 as SQIVND (reference sequence). CDR3 length equals 15 residues. V dropped 3 bases and J dropped 4; count of bases not matched to a gene: 8. The CDR3 nucleotides read TGTGCCAGTAGTATCCAACAGGGGACGGTCTATGGCTACACCTTC. Its protein product is CASSIQQGTVYGYTF. Together with reference TRBV19 and TRBJ1-2, the CDR3 gives the full variable domain: DGGITQSPKYLFRKEGQNVTLSCEQNLNHDAMYWYRQDPGQGLRLIYYSQIVNDFQKGDIAEGYSVSREKKESFPLTVTSAQKNPTAFYLCASSIQQGTVYGYTFGSGTRLTVV.

The chain joins TRBV28 to TRBJ1-3; D not resolved. Per germline, CDR1 MDHEN and CDR2 SYDVKM. This CDR3 is built from 16 residues. Deletions cut 1 base from V and 0 bases from J, with 10 bases between. Here the CDR3 reads CASSLSGSYSGNTIYF. CDR3 coding DNA: TGTGCCAGCAGTTTATCCGGGTCCTACTCTGGAAACACCATATATTTT. The full variable domain, its missing parts supplied by reference TRBV28 and TRBJ1-3, is DVKVTQSSRYLVKRTGEKVFLECVQDMDHENMFWYRQDPGLGLRLIYFSYDVKMKEKGDIPEGYSVSREKKERFSLILESASTNQTSMYLCASSLSGSYSGNTIYFGEGSWLTVV.

The DNA for the CDR3 is TGTGCCAGCAGCTCCCGGACAGGCTCGGGTGGCTACACCTTC. Translation gives CASSSRTGSGGYTF. V is TRBV12-1 and J is TRBJ1-2; the table assigns TRBD1, which was not confirmed against the DNA. TRBV12-1 is reported as a pseudogene. The CDR3 totals 14 residues.

This rearrangement joins TRBV7-3 to TRBJ2-7, with D hard to call. The V end lost 4 bases, the J end lost 0 bases, and 7 bases lay between the germline ends. Looked up from germline, CDR1 is SGHTA and CDR2 is FQGTGA. This CDR3 is built from 13 residues. The CDR3 protein is CASSSYPSYEQYF. In DNA, the CDR3 is TGTGCCAGCAGCTCCTACCCCTCCTACGAGCAGTACTTC.

The chain couples TRBV11-2 to TRBJ1-2; 9 bases align to TRBD1. Per germline, CDR1 SGHAT and CDR2 FQNNGV. The CDR3 is made up of 14 amino acids. After removal of 4 bases from V and 8 bases from J, the junction contained 8 bases not matched to a gene. CDR3 amino acids: CASSSRLTGGGYTF. The DNA of the CDR3 is TGTGCCAGCAGCTCCAGACTGACAGGGGGAGGCTACACCTTC.

As DNA, the CDR3 is TGTGCCATCAGTGTAATATCCGGGACAGCCACGGGAAACACCATATATTTT. Protein sequence: CAISVISGTATGNTIYF. The rearrangement links TRBV10-3 to TRBJ1-3; 7 bases agree with TRBD1. The CDR3 runs 17 residues. Trimming removed 4 bases from V and 4 bases from J; junction bases left unmatched: 13. Germline values: CDR1 ENHRY, CDR2 SYGVKD.